This T cell receptor (beta chain) was sequenced in a study of T cell changes during pregnancy in multiple sclerosis. The trim removed 5 bases at V and 8 bases at J, leaving 8 bases unmatched. Germline V gene sequence: CDR1 GTSNPN, CDR2 SVGIG (reference sequence). CDR3 length equals 12 residues. Here immunoSEQ multiplex PCR was the method, and the copy in TCRdb shows in-frame clones only, minus some. The sample has some 70,000 clones; approximately 90% are singletons. The J gene is TRBJ1-2, the V gene TRBV30; 7 bases align to TRBD1. The receptor's source is a female donor with multiple sclerosis, enrolled in a pregnancy study. Sequences were derived from peripheral blood, sampled in the third trimester of pregnancy. For the CDR3, the DNA is TGTGCCTGGGTTGACAGGGTAGAGGGCTACACCTTC. Its protein is CAWVDRVEGYTF. Drawing the rest from reference TRBV30 and TRBJ1-2, the complete variable domain is SQTIHQWPATLVQPVGSPLSLECTVEGTSNPNLYWYRQAAGRGLQLLFYSVGIGQISSEVPQNLSASRPQDRQFILSSKKLLLSDSGFYLCAWVDRVEGYTFGSGTRLTVV.